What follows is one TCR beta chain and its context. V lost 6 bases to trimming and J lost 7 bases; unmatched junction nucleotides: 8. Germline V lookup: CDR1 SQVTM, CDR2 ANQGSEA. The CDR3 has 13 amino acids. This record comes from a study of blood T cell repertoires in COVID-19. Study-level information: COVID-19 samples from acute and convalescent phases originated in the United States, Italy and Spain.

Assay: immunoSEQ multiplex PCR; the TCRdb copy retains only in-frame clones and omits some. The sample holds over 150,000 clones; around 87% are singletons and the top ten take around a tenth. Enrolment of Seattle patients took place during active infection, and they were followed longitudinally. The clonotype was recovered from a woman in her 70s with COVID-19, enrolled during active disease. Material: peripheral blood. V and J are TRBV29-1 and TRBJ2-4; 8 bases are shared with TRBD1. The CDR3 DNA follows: TGCAGCGTGGGCGGCAGGGGGCGGAACATTCAGTACTTC. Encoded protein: CSVGGRGRNIQYF.